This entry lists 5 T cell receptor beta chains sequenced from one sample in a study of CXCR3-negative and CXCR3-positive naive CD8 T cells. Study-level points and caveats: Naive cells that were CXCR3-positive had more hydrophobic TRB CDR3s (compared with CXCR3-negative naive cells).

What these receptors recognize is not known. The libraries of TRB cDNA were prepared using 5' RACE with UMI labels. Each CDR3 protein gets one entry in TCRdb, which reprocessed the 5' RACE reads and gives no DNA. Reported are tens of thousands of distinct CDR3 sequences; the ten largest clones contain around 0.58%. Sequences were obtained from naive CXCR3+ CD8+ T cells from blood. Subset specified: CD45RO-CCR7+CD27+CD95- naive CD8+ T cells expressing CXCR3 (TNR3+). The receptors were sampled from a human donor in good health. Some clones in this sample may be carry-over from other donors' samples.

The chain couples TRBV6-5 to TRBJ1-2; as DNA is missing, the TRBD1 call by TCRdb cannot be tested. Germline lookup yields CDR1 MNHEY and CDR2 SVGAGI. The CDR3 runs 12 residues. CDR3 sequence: CASSPGGVGYTF.

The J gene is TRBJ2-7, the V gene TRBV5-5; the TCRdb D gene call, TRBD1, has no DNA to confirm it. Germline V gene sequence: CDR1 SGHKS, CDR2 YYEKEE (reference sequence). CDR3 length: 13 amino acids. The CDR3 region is CASSLDGIYEQYF.

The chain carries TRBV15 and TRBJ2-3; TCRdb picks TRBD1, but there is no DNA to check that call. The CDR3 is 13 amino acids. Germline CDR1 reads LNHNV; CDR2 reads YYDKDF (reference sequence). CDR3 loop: CATSSTGGHTQYF. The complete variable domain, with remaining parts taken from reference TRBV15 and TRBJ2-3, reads DAMVIQNPRYQVTQFGKPVTLSCSQTLNHNVMYWYQQKSSQAPKLLFHYYDKDFNNEADTPDNFQSRRPNTSFCFLDIRSPGLGDTAMYLCATSSTGGHTQYFGPGTRLTVL.

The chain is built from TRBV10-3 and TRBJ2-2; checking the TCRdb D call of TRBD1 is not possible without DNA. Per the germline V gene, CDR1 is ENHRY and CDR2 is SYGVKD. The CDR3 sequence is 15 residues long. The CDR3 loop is CAIATGTGSPGELFF.

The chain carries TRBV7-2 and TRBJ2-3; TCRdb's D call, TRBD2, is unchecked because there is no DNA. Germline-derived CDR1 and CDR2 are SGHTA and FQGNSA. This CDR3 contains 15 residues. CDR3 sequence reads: CASSFTAGDLDTQYF.